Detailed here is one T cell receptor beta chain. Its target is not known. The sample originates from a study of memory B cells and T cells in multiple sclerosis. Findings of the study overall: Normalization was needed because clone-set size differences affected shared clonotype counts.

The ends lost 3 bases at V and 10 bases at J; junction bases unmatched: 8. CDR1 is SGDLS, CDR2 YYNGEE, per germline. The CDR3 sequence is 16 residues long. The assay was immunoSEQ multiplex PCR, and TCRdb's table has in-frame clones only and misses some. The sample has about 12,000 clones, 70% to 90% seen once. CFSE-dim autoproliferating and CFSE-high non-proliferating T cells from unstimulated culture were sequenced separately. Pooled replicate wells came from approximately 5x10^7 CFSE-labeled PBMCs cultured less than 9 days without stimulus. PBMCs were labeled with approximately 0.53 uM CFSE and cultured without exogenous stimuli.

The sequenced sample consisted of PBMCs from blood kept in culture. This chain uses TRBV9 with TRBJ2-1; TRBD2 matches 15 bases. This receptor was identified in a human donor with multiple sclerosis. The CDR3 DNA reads TGTGCCAGCAGCGCCCGGGGGACTAGCGGGGGGACGGAGCAGTTCTTC. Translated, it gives CASSARGTSGGTEQFF.